This T cell receptor (beta chain) was identified in a study of OX40 agonist ivuxolimab in advanced cancers. Study in general: Patients got intravenous ivuxolimab at 0.01 to 10 mg/kg every 2 weeks.

Note on this clone: What it binds is unknown.

Overall study results and limits: CD8+ T cells (on average) carried more expanded clones than CD4+ T cells.

Germline loops: CDR1 SGHDT, CDR2 YYEEEE. The J segment lost 1 base and the V segment lost 3 bases, leaving 9 bases of the junction unmatched. The CDR3 covers 17 residues. Profiled with immunoSEQ multiplex PCR; TCRdb holds only in-frame clones, not every one. This sample has around 80,000 clones, with 85% found just once. The input for sequencing was CD4+ or CD8+ T cells sorted from blood, taken in a trial of the OX40 agonist ivuxolimab. The sequence derives from an adult with an advanced solid tumor such as melanoma, head and neck, liver or kidney cancer. This chain uses TRBV5-6 with TRBJ2-2; 7 positions agree with TRBD2. The CDR3 coding sequence is TGTGCCAGCAGCTCCCTTAAGCGGGGAGGGAACACCGGGGAGCTGTTTTTT. Translating it yields CASSSLKRGGNTGELFF.